This T cell receptor beta chain was identified in a study of post-analysis software for immune sequencing data. The wider study: The patients showed relapsing-remitting, secondary progressive and progressive-relapsing multiple sclerosis courses. Findings of the study overall: Multiple sclerosis was associated with a significant reduction in normalized Chao1 diversity relative to controls. TRBV segments more frequent in patients than in controls numbered a few and included TRBV5-6, TRBV5-1 and TRBV20-1. Samples sharing a preparation batch grouped tightly together when assessed by F measure.

This clonotype was seen a handful of times. No antigen is known for it. CDR3 size: 18 residues. Germline V gene sequence: CDR1 SQVTM, CDR2 ANQGSEA. V lost 1 base to trimming and J lost 5 bases, with 26 bases between them. Researchers reported that TCR beta cDNA libraries carried unique molecular identifiers. Around 450,000 cDNA molecules were recovered from an input of about 0.9 to 10 million T cells. In TCRdb, the PCR reads were re-called with MiXCR into one record per CDR3 protein. The sample consists of about 770,000 distinct CDR3 sequences, around 42% of them appearing once. Sequenced sample: blood. This sequence originates from a girl aged 10 to 17 with multiple sclerosis. This sequence joins TRBV29-1 and TRBJ1-1, with D possibly TRBD1 on 5 matching bases. The CDR3: CSVEVGRTRASGRTEAFF. The CDR3 DNA reads as TGCAGCGTTGAAGTCGGAAGGACACGAGCCAGTGGTCGGACTGAAGCTTTCTTT.